This T cell receptor beta chain was found in a study of shared clonotypes between healthy human individuals. Assay: immunoSEQ multiplex PCR; the TCRdb copy retains only in-frame clones and omits some. The sample shows more than 550,000 clones, just under 75% of them seen only once. The receptor's source is a woman younger than 45 in good health. What was sequenced was memory CD4+ T cells sorted from blood. As to subset: CD45RA-negative fraction.

The CDR3 region has the DNA TGTGCCAGCAGTTACTCGCGCAGGGGGGGTGACGAGCAGTACTTC. It is translated as CASSYSRRGGDEQYF. The chain links TRBV6-6 to TRBJ2-7, with D possibly being TRBD1 or TRBD2 (7 bases each). Deletions cut 0 bases from V and 5 bases from J, with 14 bases between. The V gene's germline CDR1 is MNHNY and CDR2 SVGAGI (reference sequence). CDR3 length equals 15 residues.